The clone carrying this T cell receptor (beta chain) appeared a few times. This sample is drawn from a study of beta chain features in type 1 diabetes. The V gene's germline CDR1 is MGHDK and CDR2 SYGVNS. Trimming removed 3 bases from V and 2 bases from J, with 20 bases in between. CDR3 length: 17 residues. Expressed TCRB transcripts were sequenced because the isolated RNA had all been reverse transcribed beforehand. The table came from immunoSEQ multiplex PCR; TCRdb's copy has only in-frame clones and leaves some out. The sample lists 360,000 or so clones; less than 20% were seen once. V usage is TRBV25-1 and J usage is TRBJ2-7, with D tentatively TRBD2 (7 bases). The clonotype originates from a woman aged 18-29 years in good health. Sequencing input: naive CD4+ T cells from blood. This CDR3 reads CASSDNPGGTTTYEQYF. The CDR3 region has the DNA TGTGCCAGCAGTGATAACCCCGGGGGGACAACAACCTACGAGCAGTACTTC.